The sequence of this TCR beta chain was determined in a study of cytomegalovirus exposure and HLA in healthy donors. Turning to the study itself: The approximately 120 validation repertoires, a later analysis reported, used the same platform as the 650 to 800 repertoires from the first cohort. Study conclusions and caveats: In vitro confirmation showed three CMV-associated chains to be CMV antigen specific. According to a subsequent analysis, TCR clusters from the first cohort were inclined to appear together in the roughly 120 validation repertoires.

V lost 2 bases, J lost 3 bases, and 8 bases lay in between. This CDR3 is built from 15 residues. Germline V gene lookup returns CDR1 MDHEN and CDR2 SYDVKM. A note on this clone: Its specificity is unknown.

The donors were members of the validation cohort, which comprised more than 90 subjects and was separate from the first cohort of 666 subjects. Assay used: immunoSEQ multiplex PCR; TCRdb lists only in-frame clones, some missing. The repertoire includes approximately 72,000 clones, 94% of them detected once, and roughly 0.6% sits in the top ten. The chain couples TRBV28 to TRBJ1-6; no definite D call. Sequencing used PBMCs. The sequence was obtained from a woman aged 18-29 years in good health and CMV-seronegative. CDR3 nucleotide sequence: TGTGCCAGCAGTTTAGAGCAGGTCTATAATTCACCCCTCCACTTT. This gives the protein CASSLEQVYNSPLHF.